This TCR beta chain was observed in a study of shared T cell receptors in the human thymus. This CDR3 region has 16 residues. After removal of 2 bases from V and 3 bases from J, the junction contained 13 bases not matched to a gene. Germline V gene lookup returns CDR1 GTSNPN and CDR2 SVGIG (reference sequence). Clones were read by immunoSEQ multiplex PCR, and TCRdb kept only the in-frame ones, dropping some. The sample lists roughly 550,000 clones, approximately 78% occurring once. A further study also used this sample, focusing on human thymus T cells. From that study: Related research described strongly overlapping thymic repertoires in unrelated people.

The chain is built from TRBV30 and TRBJ2-7, with TRBD2 matching over 7 bases. The sequenced sample consisted of thymocytes. The TCR originated in a boy younger than two with a congenital heart defect. This chain's CDR3 is CAWSYLVGEGLYEQYF. The CDR3 DNA sequence: TGTGCCTGGAGTTATCTCGTGGGGGAGGGACTCTACGAGCAGTACTTC.